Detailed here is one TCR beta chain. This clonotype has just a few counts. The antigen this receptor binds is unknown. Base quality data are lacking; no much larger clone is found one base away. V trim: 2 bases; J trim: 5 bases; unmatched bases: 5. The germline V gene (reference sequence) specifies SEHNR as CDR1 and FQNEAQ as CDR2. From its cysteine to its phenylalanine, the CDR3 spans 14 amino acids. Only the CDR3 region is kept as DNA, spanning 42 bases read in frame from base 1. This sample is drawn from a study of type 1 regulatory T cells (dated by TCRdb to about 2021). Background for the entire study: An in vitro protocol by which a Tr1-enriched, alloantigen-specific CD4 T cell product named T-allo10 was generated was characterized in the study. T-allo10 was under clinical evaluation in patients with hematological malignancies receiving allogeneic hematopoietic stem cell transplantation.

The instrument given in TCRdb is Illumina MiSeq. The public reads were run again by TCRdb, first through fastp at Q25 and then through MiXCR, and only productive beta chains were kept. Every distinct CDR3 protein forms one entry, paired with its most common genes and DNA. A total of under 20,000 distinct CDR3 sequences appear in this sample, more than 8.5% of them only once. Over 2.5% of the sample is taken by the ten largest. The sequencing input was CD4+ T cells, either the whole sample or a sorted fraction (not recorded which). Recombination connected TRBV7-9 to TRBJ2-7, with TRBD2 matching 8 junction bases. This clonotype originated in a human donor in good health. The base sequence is TGTGCCAGCAGCTTACAAGCGGGGGTCAACGAGCAGTACTTC. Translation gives CASSLQAGVNEQYF.